The clone carrying this T cell receptor beta chain has a handful of counts. This sample stems from a study of blood T cell repertoires in COVID-19. Generated by immunoSEQ multiplex PCR, the TCRdb table keeps only in-frame clones and is missing some. The sample has approximately 30,000 clones; roughly nine tenths are singletons. Trimming removed 5 bases from V and 5 bases from J; junction bases left unmatched: 7. CDR1 and CDR2 (germline): SEHNR, FQNEAQ (reference sequence). The CDR3 is made up of 16 amino acids. Input material: peripheral blood. This receptor was obtained from a human donor with active COVID-19. The donor label of this sample is uncertain. The J gene is TRBJ2-1, the V gene TRBV7-9; TRBD2 agrees at 12 bases. Written as DNA, the CDR3 is TGTGCCAGCAGCCCTAGCGGGAGGGCTTTCCACAATGAGCAGTTCTTC. Protein sequence: CASSPSGRAFHNEQFF. Variable domain in full (rest from reference TRBV7-9 and TRBJ2-1): DTGVSQNPRHKITKRGQNVTFRCDPISEHNRLYWYRQTLGQGPEFLTYFQNEAQLEKSRLLSDRFSAERPKGSFSTLEIQRTEQGDSAMYLCASSPSGRAFHNEQFFGPGTRLTVL.